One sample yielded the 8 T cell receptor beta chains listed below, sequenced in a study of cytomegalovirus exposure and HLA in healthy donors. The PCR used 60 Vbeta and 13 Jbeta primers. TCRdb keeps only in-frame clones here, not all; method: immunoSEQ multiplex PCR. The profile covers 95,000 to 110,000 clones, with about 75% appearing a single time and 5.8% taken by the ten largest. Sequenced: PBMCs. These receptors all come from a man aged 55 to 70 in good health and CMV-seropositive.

The CDR3 nucleotides read TGTGCCAGCTCACCGGTGGGCGGGACAGGGGGCGCCTACGAGCAGTACTTC. It is translated as CASSPVGGTGGAYEQYF. The chain uses TRBV18 and TRBJ2-7; 12 positions match TRBD1. V dropped 3 bases and J dropped 2; count of bases not matched to a gene: 8. This CDR3 region has 17 residues. Germline V gives CDR1 KGHSH, CDR2 LQKENI.

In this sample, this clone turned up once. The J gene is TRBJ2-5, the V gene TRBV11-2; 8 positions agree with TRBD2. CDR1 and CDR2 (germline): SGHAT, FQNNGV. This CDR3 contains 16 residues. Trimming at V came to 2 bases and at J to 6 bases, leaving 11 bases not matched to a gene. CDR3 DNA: TGTGCCAGCAGCTTAACCTGGCGGGGGGCCGCAAAGACCCAGTACTTC. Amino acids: CASSLTWRGAAKTQYF.

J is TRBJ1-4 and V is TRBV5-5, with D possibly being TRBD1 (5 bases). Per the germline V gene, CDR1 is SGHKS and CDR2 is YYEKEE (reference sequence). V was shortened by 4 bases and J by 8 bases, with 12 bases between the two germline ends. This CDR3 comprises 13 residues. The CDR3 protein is CASSQDINEKLFF. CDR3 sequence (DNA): TGTGCCAGCAGCCAGGACATAAACGAAAAACTGTTTTTT. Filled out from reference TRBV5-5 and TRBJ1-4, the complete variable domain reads DAGVTQSPTHLIKTRGQQVTLRCSPISGHKSVSWYQQVLGQGPQFIFQYYEKEERGRGNFPDRFSARQFPNYSSELNVNALLLGDSALYLCASSQDINEKLFFGSGTQLSVL.

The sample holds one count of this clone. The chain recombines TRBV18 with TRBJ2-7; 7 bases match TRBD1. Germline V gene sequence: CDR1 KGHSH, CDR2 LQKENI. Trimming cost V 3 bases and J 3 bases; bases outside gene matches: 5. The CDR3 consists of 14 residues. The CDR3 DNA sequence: TGTGCCAGCTCACCCGGGACAGCCAGCTACGAGCAGTACTTC. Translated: CASSPGTASYEQYF.

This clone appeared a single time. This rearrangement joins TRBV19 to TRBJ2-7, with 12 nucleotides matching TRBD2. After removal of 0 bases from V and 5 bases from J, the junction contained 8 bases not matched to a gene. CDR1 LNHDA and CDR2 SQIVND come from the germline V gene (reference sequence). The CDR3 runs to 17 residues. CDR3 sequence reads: CASSIDGLAGSANEQYF. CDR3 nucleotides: TGTGCCAGTAGTATAGACGGACTAGCGGGGAGTGCGAACGAGCAGTACTTC.

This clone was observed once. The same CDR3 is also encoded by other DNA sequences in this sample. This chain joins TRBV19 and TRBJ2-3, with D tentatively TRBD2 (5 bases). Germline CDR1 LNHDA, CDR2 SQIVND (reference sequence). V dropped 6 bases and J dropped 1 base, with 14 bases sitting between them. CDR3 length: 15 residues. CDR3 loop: CASRETGSRTDTQYF. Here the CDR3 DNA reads TGTGCCAGTAGGGAGACGGGGTCCCGCACAGATACGCAGTATTTT.

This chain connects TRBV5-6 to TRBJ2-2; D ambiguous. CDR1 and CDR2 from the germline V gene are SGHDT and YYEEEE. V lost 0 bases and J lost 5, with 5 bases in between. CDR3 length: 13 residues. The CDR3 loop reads CASSLGGTGELFF. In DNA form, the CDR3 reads TGTGCCAGCAGCTTGGGAGGAACCGGGGAGCTGTTTTTT.

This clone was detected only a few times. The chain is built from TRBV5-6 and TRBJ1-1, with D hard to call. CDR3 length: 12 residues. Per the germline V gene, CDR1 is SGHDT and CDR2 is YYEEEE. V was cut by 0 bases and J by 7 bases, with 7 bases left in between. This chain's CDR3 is CASSLDAGEAFF. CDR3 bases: TGTGCCAGCAGCTTGGATGCGGGTGAAGCTTTCTTT.